The sequence of this T cell receptor (beta chain) was determined in a study of molecular identifiers for immune sequencing clone quantification. V lost 0 bases to trimming and J lost 0 bases, with 8 bases between them. The germline gives CDR1 MNHEY, CDR2 SVGEGT. The CDR3 is 15 residues long. The naive CD8 libraries originated from between about 17,000 and 1,000,000 sorted cells and drew on 10%, 30% or 50% RNA. TCRdb re-derived calls from the PCR reads in MiXCR, one entry per CDR3 protein. The sample has approximately 500,000 distinct CDR3 sequences, roughly 24% seen once. The chain links TRBV6-2 or TRBV6-3 to TRBJ1-1; D is ambiguous. Input material: naive CD8+ T cells from blood, with Jurkat cell RNA spiked in. Subset meaning: FACS-sorted CD8+CD4-CCR7+CD45RA+ naive T cells. This receptor was identified in a human donor in good health. Some libraries in this study had Jurkat cell RNA spiked in. The CDR3 is CASSYSWPMNTEAFF. The CDR3 DNA reads as TGTGCCAGCAGTTACTCTTGGCCGATGAACACTGAAGCTTTCTTT.